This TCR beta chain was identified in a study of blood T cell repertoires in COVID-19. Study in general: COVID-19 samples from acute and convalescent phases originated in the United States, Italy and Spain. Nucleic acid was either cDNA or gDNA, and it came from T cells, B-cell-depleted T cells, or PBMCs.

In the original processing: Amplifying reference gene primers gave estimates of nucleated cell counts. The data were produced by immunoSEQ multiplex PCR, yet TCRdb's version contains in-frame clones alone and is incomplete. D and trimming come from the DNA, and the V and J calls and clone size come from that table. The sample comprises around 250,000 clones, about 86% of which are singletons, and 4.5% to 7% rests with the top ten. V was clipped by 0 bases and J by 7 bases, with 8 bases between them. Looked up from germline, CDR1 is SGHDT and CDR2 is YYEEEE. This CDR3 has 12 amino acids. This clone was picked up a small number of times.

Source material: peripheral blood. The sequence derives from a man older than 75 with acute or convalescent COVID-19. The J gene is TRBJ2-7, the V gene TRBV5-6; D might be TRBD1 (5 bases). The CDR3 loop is CASSLAAGEQYF. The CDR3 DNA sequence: TGTGCCAGCAGCTTGGCGGCAGGGGAGCAGTACTTC.